Each of the 18 T cell receptor beta chains below was sequenced from the same sample in a study of control samples from healthy donors and cancer patients. Assay: immunoSEQ multiplex PCR; the TCRdb copy retains only in-frame clones and omits some. The table lists some 49,000 clones, 80% to 90% of them singletons. The source material was PBMCs. The origin of the receptors is a woman aged 45 to 65 with lung cancer.

J is TRBJ1-2 and V is TRBV24-1; 7 bases are shared with TRBD1. The CDR3 runs 16 residues. CDR1 is KGHDR and CDR2 is SFDVKD in the germline V gene. J was trimmed by 6 bases and V by 3 bases; bases with no gene match: 12. The CDR3 protein is CATSDPGGGGANGYTF. The CDR3 DNA reads TGTGCCACCAGTGATCCTGGTGGAGGGGGCGCAAATGGCTACACCTTC.

This chain joins TRBV10-2 and TRBJ1-4; 8 bases are a match to TRBD1. CDR1 is WSHSY, CDR2 SAAADI, per germline. The V and J ends lost 7 bases and 8 bases, in that order; junction bases with no gene match: 9. The CDR3 spans 14 residues. CDR3 in amino acids: CASNRKGQEEKLFF. CDR3 coding DNA: TGCGCCAGCAACAGAAAGGGACAGGAGGAAAAACTGTTTTTT.

The V and J genes are TRBV25-1 and TRBJ2-1; D gene ambiguous. Germline CDR1 is MGHDK and CDR2 is SYGVNS. This CDR3 is 12 amino acids long. V lost 4 bases and J 7 bases, leaving 8 bases between the germline ends. CDR3 in DNA: TGTGCCAGCAGTGTGTTAAGGAATGAGCAGTTCTTC. Protein: CASSVLRNEQFF.

The J gene is TRBJ1-4, the V gene TRBV7-8; D possibly corresponds to TRBD1 (6 bases). Trimming removed 6 bases at V and 4 bases at J, with 15 bases between. This CDR3 is built from 15 residues. CDR1 and CDR2 (germline): SGHVS, FQNEAQ. The CDR3 loop reads CASSIRGQFNEKLFF. The DNA for the CDR3 is TGTGCCAGCAGTATCCGGGGGCAGTTTAATGAAAAACTGTTTTTT.

The chain joins TRBV28 to TRBJ2-4, with 7 bases aligning to TRBD2. The CDR3 length is 14 residues. Germline CDR1 is MDHEN and CDR2 is SYDVKM. J was trimmed by 6 bases and V by 5 bases; bases with no gene match: 7. CDR3: CASSTSGVRNIQYF. CDR3 coding DNA: TGTGCCAGCAGTACCAGCGGGGTTCGAAACATTCAGTACTTC.

This clone was observed a few times. This chain links TRBV4-3 with TRBJ2-6, with D unclear. Trimming removed 0 bases at V and 0 bases at J, with 6 bases between. The CDR3 spans 16 residues. From germline, CDR1 is LGHNA and CDR2 YSLEER. The DNA of the CDR3 is TGCGCCAGCAGCCAAGAGATGGGCTCTGGGGCCAACGTCCTGACTTTC. This sequence encodes CASSQEMGSGANVLTF.

The rearrangement links TRBV5-1 to TRBJ1-2; TRBD1 is a possible D gene (5 bases). The CDR3 runs 14 residues. V gave up 5 bases and J gave up 2 bases, with 13 bases separating them. Germline CDR1 SGHRS, CDR2 YFSETQ. Here the CDR3 reads CASRGTPPNYGYTF. For the CDR3, the DNA is TGCGCCAGCAGGGGGACTCCTCCCAACTATGGCTACACCTTC. The full variable domain, in which reference TRBV5-1 and TRBJ1-2 provide the parts outside the CDR3, is KAGVTQTPRYLIKTRGQQVTLSCSPISGHRSVSWYQQTPGQGLQFLFEYFSETQRNKGNFPGRFSGRQFSNSRSEMNVSTLELGDSALYLCASRGTPPNYGYTFGSGTRLTVV.

CDR3 sequence: CASGTDFNEKLFF. In DNA form, the CDR3 reads TGTGCCAGCGGGACAGACTTTAATGAAAAACTGTTTTTT. The rearrangement joins TRBV6-5 to TRBJ1-4, with 7 bases identical to TRBD1. V lost 8 bases, J lost 4 bases, and 4 bases stayed unmatched. This CDR3 contains 13 residues. CDR1 MNHEY and CDR2 SVGAGI come from the germline V gene.

V and J are TRBV2 and TRBJ2-3; 10 nucleotides match TRBD1. Germline CDR1 reads SNHLY; CDR2 reads FYNNEI. Unmatched junction bases numbered 3, after V lost 4 bases and J lost 5 bases. CDR3 length: 14 amino acids. DNA for the CDR3: TGTGCCAGCAGTGGACAGGGGGCTGGAGATACGCAGTATTTT. The encoded protein is CASSGQGAGDTQYF. The variable domain in full, with the rest retrieved from reference TRBV2 and TRBJ2-3, is EPEVTQTPSHQVTQMGQEVILRCVPISNHLYFYWYRQILGQKVEFLVSFYNNEISEKSEIFDDQFSVERPDGSNFTLKIRSTKLEDSAMYFCASSGQGAGDTQYFGPGTRLTVL.

CDR3 in amino acids: CASTQTGLLDGYTF. The DNA for the CDR3 is TGTGCCAGCACCCAGACAGGGCTTTTGGATGGCTACACCTTC. The rearrangement links TRBV27 to TRBJ1-2, with 7 bases identical to TRBD1. Trimming took 7 bases from V and 6 from J; bases not matched to a gene: 11. The CDR3 is made up of 14 amino acids. Germline V gene data show CDR1 as MNHEY and CDR2 as SMNVEV (reference sequence).

The count of this clone is one. The genes are TRBV5-6 and TRBJ2-1; possible D gene TRBD1, 6 bases. The germline V gene has CDR1 SGHDT and CDR2 YYEEEE. CDR3 length: 14 residues. Between the trimmed V and J ends, which lost 7 bases and 4 bases, there was a span of 15 bases. CDR3 DNA sequence: TGTGCCAGCCGGGACACCACGTTATACAATGAGCAGTTCTTC. Amino acids: CASRDTTLYNEQFF. The complete variable domain, with remaining parts taken from reference TRBV5-6 and TRBJ2-1, reads DAGVTQSPTHLIKTRGQQVTLRCSPKSGHDTVSWYQQALGQGPQFIFQYYEEEERQRGNFPDRFSGHQFPNYSSELNVNALLLGDSALYLCASRDTTLYNEQFFGPGTRLTVL.

There are a few counts of this clone. This rearrangement joins TRBV7-9 to TRBJ1-6; a possible D gene is TRBD1 (5 bases). The CDR3 length is 14 residues. Germline CDR1 and CDR2: SEHNR and FQNEAQ (reference sequence). V was clipped by 1 base and J by 8 bases, with 9 bases between them. CDR3 amino acids: CASSLEGQDSPLHF. CDR3 nucleotides: TGTGCCAGCAGCTTAGAAGGACAAGATTCACCCCTCCACTTT. The full variable domain, its missing parts supplied by reference TRBV7-9 and TRBJ1-6, is DTGVSQNPRHKITKRGQNVTFRCDPISEHNRLYWYRQTLGQGPEFLTYFQNEAQLEKSRLLSDRFSAERPKGSFSTLEIQRTEQGDSAMYLCASSLEGQDSPLHFGNGTRLTVT.

The genes are TRBV6-6 and TRBJ1-2; D remains unclear. Trimming left V 7 bases short and J 0 bases short, with 12 bases between. The length of the CDR3 is 14 residues. Germline V gene lookup returns CDR1 MNHNY and CDR2 SVGAGI (reference sequence). Here the CDR3 reads CASTLAGANYGYTF. CDR3 nucleotide sequence: TGTGCCAGCACCCTGGCTGGAGCTAACTATGGCTACACCTTC.

There are a few counts of this clone. The gene calls are TRBV10-3 and TRBJ1-1, with D tentatively TRBD1 (6 bases). CDR3 length: 13 amino acids. Germline CDR1 is ENHRY and CDR2 is SYGVKD. Trimming removed 10 bases at V and 3 bases at J, with 15 bases between. The CDR3 is CATRQPGDTEAFF. DNA for the CDR3: TGTGCCACCCGTCAACCAGGGGACACTGAAGCTTTCTTT.

This clone was seen a single time. The chain employs TRBV7-2 and TRBJ2-5; the D gene is possibly TRBD1 (7 bases). The CDR3 consists of 16 residues. V lost 4 bases and J 5 bases, leaving 20 bases between the germline ends. The germline V gene has CDR1 SGHTA and CDR2 FQGNSA. The CDR3 spells CASSSLTGTLGETQYF. The CDR3 nucleotides read TGTGCCAGCAGCTCTTTGACAGGGACTCTTGGGGAGACCCAGTACTTC.

The genes are TRBV7-2 and TRBJ2-5; D gene ambiguous. Between the trimmed V and J ends, which lost 3 bases and 0 bases, there was a span of 5 bases. The CDR3 is 13 amino acids. Germline V gene data show CDR1 as SGHTA and CDR2 as FQGNSA. The CDR3 DNA reads as TGTGCCAGCAGCTTGAGTTACCAAGAGACCCAGTACTTC. This encodes CASSLSYQETQYF.

This chain joins TRBV7-2 and TRBJ2-5, with D possibly being TRBD1 (6 bases). The CDR3 contains 12 residues. Trimming cost V 5 bases and J 4 bases, with 8 bases left between them. Germline CDR1 is SGHTA and CDR2 is FQGNSA. The CDR3 loop is CASSLDRETQYF. The CDR3 DNA follows: TGTGCCAGCAGCCTGGACAGAGAGACCCAGTACTTC.

The V gene is TRBV14, the J gene TRBJ1-2; 7 positions agree with TRBD1. V dropped 0 bases and J dropped 13; count of bases not matched to a gene: 11. Per germline, CDR1 SGHDN and CDR2 FVKESK. This CDR3 is 14 amino acids long. Here the CDR3 DNA reads TGTGCCAGCAGCCAAGATCATTGGAGGGGGCTCCGCACCTTC. Translation gives CASSQDHWRGLRTF. Supplemented by reference TRBV14 and TRBJ1-2, the full variable domain reads EAGVTQFPSHSVIEKGQTVTLRCDPISGHDNLYWYRRVMGKEIKFLLHFVKESKQDESGMPNNRFLAERTGGTYSTLKVQPAELEDSGVYFCASSQDHWRGLRTFGSGTRLTVV.